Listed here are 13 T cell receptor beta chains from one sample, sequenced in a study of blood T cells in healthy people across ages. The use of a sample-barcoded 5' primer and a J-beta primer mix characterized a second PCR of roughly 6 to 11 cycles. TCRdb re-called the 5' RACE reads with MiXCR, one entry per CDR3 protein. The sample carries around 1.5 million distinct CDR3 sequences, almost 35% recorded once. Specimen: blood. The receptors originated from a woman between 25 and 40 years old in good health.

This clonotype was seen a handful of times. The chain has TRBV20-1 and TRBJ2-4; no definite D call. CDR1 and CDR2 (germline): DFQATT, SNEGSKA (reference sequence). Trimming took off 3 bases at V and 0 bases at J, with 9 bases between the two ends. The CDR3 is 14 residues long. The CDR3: CSASMNKAKNIQYF. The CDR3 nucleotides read TGCAGTGCTAGTATGAATAAAGCCAAAAACATTCAGTACTTC.

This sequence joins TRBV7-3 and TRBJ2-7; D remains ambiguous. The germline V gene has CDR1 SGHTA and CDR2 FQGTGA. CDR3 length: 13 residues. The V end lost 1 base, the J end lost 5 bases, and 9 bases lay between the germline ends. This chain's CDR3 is CASSLMGYDEQYF. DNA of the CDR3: TGTGCCAGCAGCTTAATGGGGTACGACGAGCAGTACTTC.

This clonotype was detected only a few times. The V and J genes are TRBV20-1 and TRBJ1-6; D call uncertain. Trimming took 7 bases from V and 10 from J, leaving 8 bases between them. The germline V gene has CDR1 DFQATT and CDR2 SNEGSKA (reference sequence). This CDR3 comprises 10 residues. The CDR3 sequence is CSVSQSPLHF. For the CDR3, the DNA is TGCAGTGTGAGCCAGTCACCCCTCCACTTT.

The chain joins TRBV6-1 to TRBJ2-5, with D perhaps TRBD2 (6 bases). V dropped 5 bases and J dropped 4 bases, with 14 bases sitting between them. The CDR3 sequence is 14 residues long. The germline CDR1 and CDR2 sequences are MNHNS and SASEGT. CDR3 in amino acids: CASSKPGLIETQYF. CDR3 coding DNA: TGTGCCAGCAGTAAACCGGGACTCATAGAGACCCAGTACTTC.

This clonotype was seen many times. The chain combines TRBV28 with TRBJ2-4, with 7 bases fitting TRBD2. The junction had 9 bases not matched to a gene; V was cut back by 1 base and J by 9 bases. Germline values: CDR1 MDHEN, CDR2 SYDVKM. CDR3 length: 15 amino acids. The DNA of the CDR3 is TGTGCCAGCAGTTTATATGAAGGGGAGGGAAGCATTCAGTACTTC. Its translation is CASSLYEGEGSIQYF.

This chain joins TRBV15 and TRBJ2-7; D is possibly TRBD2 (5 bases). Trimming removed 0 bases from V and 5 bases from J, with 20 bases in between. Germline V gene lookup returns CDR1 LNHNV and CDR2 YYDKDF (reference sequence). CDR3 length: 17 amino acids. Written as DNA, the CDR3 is TGTGCCACCAGCAGAGAGCACACCGGGAAAAGTAGCAACGAGCAGTACTTC. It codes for CATSREHTGKSSNEQYF.

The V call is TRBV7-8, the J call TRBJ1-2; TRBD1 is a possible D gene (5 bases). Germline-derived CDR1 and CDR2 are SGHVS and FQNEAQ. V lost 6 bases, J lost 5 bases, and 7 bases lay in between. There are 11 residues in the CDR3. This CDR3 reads CASRTEYGYTF. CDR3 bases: TGTGCCAGCAGGACAGAATATGGCTACACCTTC.

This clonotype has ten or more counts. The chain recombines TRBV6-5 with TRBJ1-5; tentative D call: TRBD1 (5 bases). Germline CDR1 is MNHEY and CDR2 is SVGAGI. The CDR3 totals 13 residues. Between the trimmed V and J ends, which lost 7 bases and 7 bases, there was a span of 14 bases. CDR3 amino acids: CASTQGGGQPQHF. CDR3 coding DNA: TGTGCCAGCACTCAGGGCGGGGGACAGCCCCAGCATTTT.

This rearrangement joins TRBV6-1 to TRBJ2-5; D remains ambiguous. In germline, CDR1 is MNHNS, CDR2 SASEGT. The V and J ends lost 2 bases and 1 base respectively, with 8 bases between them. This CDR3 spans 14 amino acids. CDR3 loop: CASSEWLVQETQYF. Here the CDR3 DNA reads TGTGCCAGCAGTGAATGGTTGGTCCAAGAGACCCAGTACTTC.

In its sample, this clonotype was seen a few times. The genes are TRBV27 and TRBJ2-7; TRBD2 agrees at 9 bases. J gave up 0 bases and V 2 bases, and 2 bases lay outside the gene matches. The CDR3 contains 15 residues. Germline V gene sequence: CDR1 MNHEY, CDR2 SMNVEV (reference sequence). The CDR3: CASSLTGLASYEQYF. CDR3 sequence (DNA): TGTGCCAGCAGTTTAACGGGACTAGCCTCCTACGAGCAGTACTTC.

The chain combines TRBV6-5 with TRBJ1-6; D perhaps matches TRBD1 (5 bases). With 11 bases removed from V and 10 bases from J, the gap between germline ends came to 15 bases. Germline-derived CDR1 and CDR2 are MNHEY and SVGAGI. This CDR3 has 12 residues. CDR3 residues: CAAWDGDSPLHF. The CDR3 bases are TGTGCCGCGTGGGACGGGGACTCACCCCTCCACTTT.

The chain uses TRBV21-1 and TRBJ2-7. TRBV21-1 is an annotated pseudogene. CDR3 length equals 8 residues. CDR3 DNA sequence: TGTGCCCGATACGAGCAGTACTTC. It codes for CARYEQYF.

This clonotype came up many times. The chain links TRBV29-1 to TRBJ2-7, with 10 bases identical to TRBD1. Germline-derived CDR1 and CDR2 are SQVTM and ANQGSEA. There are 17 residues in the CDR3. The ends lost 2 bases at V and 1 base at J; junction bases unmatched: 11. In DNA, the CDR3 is TGCAGCGTTGAAAGACGGGTCGGGGACAGGGGATCCTACGAGCAGTACTTC. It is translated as CSVERRVGDRGSYEQYF.